This TCR beta chain was found in a study of blood T cell repertoires in COVID-19. Whole-study context: From the United States, Italy and Spain came samples of acute and convalescent COVID-19.

Seattle researchers signed up patients amid active infection and tracked them longitudinally. TCRdb's table, derived via immunoSEQ multiplex PCR, lists solely in-frame clones and lacks some. The repertoire has about 54,000 clones, about 91% of them found once; the top ten carry 3.6%. CDR1 LNHDA and CDR2 SQIVND come from the germline V gene (reference sequence). The CDR3 loop spans 16 amino acids. Trimming took 3 bases from V and 5 from J; bases not matched to a gene: 5. The rearrangement uses TRBV19 and TRBJ1-5; the match to TRBD1 covers 12 bases. This receptor was obtained from a middle-aged man with COVID-19, enrolled during active disease. The sequenced sample was peripheral blood. The chain's CDR3 is CASSIGTGGYYQPQHF. CDR3 DNA: TGTGCCAGTAGTATCGGGACAGGGGGCTACTATCAGCCCCAGCATTTT.